The 14 T cell receptor beta chains given below trace back to one sample, sequenced in a study of shared clonotypes between healthy human individuals. The protocol was immunoSEQ multiplex PCR, while the TCRdb copy is restricted to in-frame clones and leaves out a portion. Among fewer than 100,000 clones listed, roughly two thirds were seen once. Specimen: memory CD8+ T cells sorted from blood. Subset described: CD45RO+ cells pooled with CCR7-negative TemRA cells. The source of these receptors is a man aged 30 to 39 in good health.

J is TRBJ2-4 and V is TRBV11-3; 8 nucleotides align to TRBD1. From germline, CDR1 is SGHNT and CDR2 YENEEA. V trimming: 5 bases; J trimming: 7 bases; junction bases outside the gene matches: 10. This CDR3 is built from 15 residues. The DNA of the CDR3 is TGTGCCAGCAGCCCCGGCCGAGACAGGGGCAACATTCAGTACTTC. Residues: CASSPGRDRGNIQYF.

This clone turned up a few times. V usage is TRBV11-3 and J usage is TRBJ2-2, with D tentatively TRBD1 (6 bases). Trimming took 4 bases from V and 6 from J, leaving 9 bases between them. CDR1 is SGHNT, CDR2 YENEEA, per germline. CDR3 length: 13 amino acids. Here the CDR3 DNA reads TGTGCCAGCAGCTACAGGGATCCCGGGGAGCTGTTTTTT. The encoded protein is CASSYRDPGELFF.

This clone has more than one count but fewer than ten. This chain joins TRBV19 and TRBJ2-3; 10 nucleotides match TRBD1. CDR3 length: 16 residues. Looked up from germline, CDR1 is LNHDA and CDR2 is SQIVND (reference sequence). With 5 bases clipped from V and 6 bases from J, the junction kept 11 bases outside the gene matches. CDR3 DNA sequence: TGTGCCAGTAGTCCCGGAGACAGGGGGCATCGGGATACGCAGTATTTT. Its translation: CASSPGDRGHRDTQYF.

The chain uses TRBV5-6 and TRBJ1-2; D is undetermined. Germline V gene lookup returns CDR1 SGHDT and CDR2 YYEEEE. V was pared by 5 bases and J by 1 base, with 18 bases between. The CDR3 sequence is 16 residues long. The CDR3 loop is CASRERRGGVNYGYTF. In DNA, the CDR3 is TGTGCCAGCAGGGAGCGGAGAGGAGGTGTTAACTATGGCTACACCTTC.

J is TRBJ2-5 and V is TRBV5-5; D assignment may be TRBD1 or TRBD2 (6 bases each). V was cut by 4 bases and J by 4 bases, with 14 bases left in between. This CDR3 comprises 14 residues. Germline V CDR1 and CDR2: SGHKS, YYEKEE (reference sequence). The CDR3 loop is CASSPGAPIETQYF. The CDR3 DNA is TGTGCCAGCAGCCCGGGGGCTCCTATAGAGACCCAGTACTTC.

The table lists this clone with a count of one. This chain uses TRBV9 with TRBJ2-7; the match to TRBD1 covers 9 bases. The CDR3 totals 14 residues. The trim removed 0 bases at V and 3 bases at J, leaving 1 base unmatched. In germline, CDR1 is SGDLS, CDR2 YYNGEE. CDR3: CASSVEGQGYEQYF. CDR3 sequence (DNA): TGTGCCAGCAGCGTAGAGGGACAGGGCTACGAGCAGTACTTC.

The chain couples TRBV7-9 to TRBJ2-7; tentative D call: TRBD2 (5 bases). There are 15 residues in the CDR3. V gave up 1 base and J gave up 6 bases, with 16 bases separating them. The germline gives CDR1 SEHNR, CDR2 FQNEAQ (reference sequence). The CDR3 DNA reads TGTGCCAGCAGCTTAGAGGCGGAGGTTTTGATCGAGCAGTACTTC. Translation gives CASSLEAEVLIEQYF. Supplemented by reference TRBV7-9 and TRBJ2-7, the full variable domain reads DTGVSQNPRHKITKRGQNVTFRCDPISEHNRLYWYRQTLGQGPEFLTYFQNEAQLEKSRLLSDRFSAERPKGSFSTLEIQRTEQGDSAMYLCASSLEAEVLIEQYFGPGTRLTVT.

The chain uses TRBV4-3 and TRBJ2-7; 10 nucleotides line up with TRBD2. This CDR3 has 14 amino acids. J lost 2 bases, V lost 4 bases, and 2 bases had no gene match. Germline V gene lookup returns CDR1 LGHNA and CDR2 YSLEER. The CDR3 nucleotides are TGCGCCAGCAGCCCGGGACTAGCGACCTACGAGCAGTACTTC. Its protein product is CASSPGLATYEQYF.

The J gene is TRBJ2-7, the V gene TRBV10-3; tentatively, D is TRBD1 (5 bases). Between the trimmed V and J ends, which lost 0 bases and 9 bases, there was a span of 15 bases. Germline CDR1 and CDR2: ENHRY and SYGVKD. The CDR3 has 14 amino acids. The CDR3 nucleotides read TGTGCCATCAGTGAGTCACAGGATCCTCACGGGCAGTACTTC. As protein: CAISESQDPHGQYF.

This chain uses TRBV28 with TRBJ1-2; 9 bases align to TRBD1. The CDR3 runs 14 residues. Germline CDR1 is MDHEN and CDR2 is SYDVKM. The V gene end was trimmed by 10 bases and the J gene end by 6 bases; junction bases not matched to a gene: 12. Here the CDR3 DNA reads TGTGCCATCGATTCCCGGGACAGGGTTGATGGCTACACCTTC. Protein: CAIDSRDRVDGYTF.

The chain's CDR3 is CASSYGPRYGYTF. CDR3 nucleotide sequence: TGTGCCAGCAGTTACGGACCGCGCTATGGCTACACCTTC. The chain recombines TRBV6-6 with TRBJ1-2; D remains ambiguous. Trimming took 2 bases from V and 4 from J, leaving 8 bases between them. CDR1 and CDR2 (germline): MNHNY, SVGAGI (reference sequence). The CDR3 loop spans 13 amino acids.

V gene TRBV10-2 combines with J gene TRBJ2-7; D is uncertain. Germline assignment: CDR1 WSHSY and CDR2 SAAADI. The germline V and J ends were trimmed by 8 bases and 1 base, with 9 bases remaining between them. This CDR3 has 12 amino acids. The CDR3 DNA follows: TGCGCCAGCCGTGGGTTGTCCTACGAGCAGTACTTC. Amino acid sequence: CASRGLSYEQYF.

The chain uses TRBV29-1 and TRBJ1-2; D gene uncertain. The V end lost 8 bases, the J end lost 8 bases, and 18 bases lay between the germline ends. The germline V gene has CDR1 SQVTM and CDR2 ANQGSEA. This CDR3 has 12 amino acids. CDR3 sequence: CSTLLGGRGYTF. The CDR3 nucleotides read TGCAGCACCCTACTCGGCGGTCGGGGCTACACCTTC.

Comment on this clone: The same CDR3 arises from other DNA sequences in this sample as well. The chain is built from TRBV7-2 and TRBJ2-7, with 7 bases lining up with TRBD1. Germline V gene data show CDR1 as SGHTA and CDR2 as FQGNSA. The junction had 3 bases not matched to a gene; V was cut back by 1 base and J by 0 bases. This CDR3 region has 15 residues. CDR3 DNA: TGTGCCAGCAGCTTAGAGGGGGACAGCTCCTACGAGCAGTACTTC. This gives the protein CASSLEGDSSYEQYF.